This T cell receptor beta chain is from a study of blood T cell repertoires in COVID-19. About the research overall: Acute and convalescent COVID-19 specimens originated in the United States, Italy and Spain. The cDNA or gDNA used as material had been derived from T cells, B-cell-depleted T cells, or PBMCs.

The assay was immunoSEQ multiplex PCR, and TCRdb's table has in-frame clones only and misses some. The sample shows approximately 250,000 clones, 88% of them seen only once. Self-reported history from a screening survey and questionnaire set each donor's cohort. Cohort 3 donors were reported recovered after two negative PCRs, clearance, or symptom resolution. The CDR3 consists of 15 residues. V shed 2 bases and J shed 4 bases, with 12 bases lying between them. The V gene's germline CDR1 is MNHNY and CDR2 SVGAGI (reference sequence). The source of this sequence is a woman aged 30 to 39 who had recovered from COVID-19. The chain joins TRBV6-6 to TRBJ1-5; no clear D gene. The sample was PBMCs or T cells enriched from blood (not recorded which). The DNA of the CDR3 is TGTGCCAGCAGTTACGCCGGGATCTTTAATCAGCCCCAGCATTTT. Amino acids: CASSYAGIFNQPQHF.